Following are 3 T cell receptor beta chains from one sample sequenced in a study of blood T cell repertoires in COVID-19. Assay: immunoSEQ multiplex PCR; the TCRdb copy retains only in-frame clones and omits some. This sample yields 110,000 to 150,000 clones, of which roughly three quarters are seen a single time; roughly 4.9% belongs to the top ten. The sequencing sample was made of peripheral blood. Receptors were obtained from an older woman with COVID-19, enrolled during active disease.

The chain uses TRBV5-1 and TRBJ2-1; the D gene is possibly TRBD1 (5 bases). CDR1 and CDR2 from the germline V gene are SGHRS and YFSETQ. CDR3 length: 16 residues. V was pared by 3 bases and J by 9 bases, with 22 bases between. CDR3 amino acids: CASSSDAGSSQGEQFF. In nucleotides, the CDR3 is TGCGCCAGCAGCTCGGACGCAGGGTCATCACAAGGTGAGCAGTTCTTC.

This clone has a single count. This chain links TRBV6-5 with TRBJ2-2, with D perhaps matching TRBD2 (5 bases). Trimming cost V 8 bases and J 5 bases, with 12 bases left between them. The germline V gene has CDR1 MNHEY and CDR2 SVGAGI. This CDR3 region has 13 residues. In DNA form, the CDR3 reads TGTGCCAGCGGACTCGAAGGGACCGGGGAGCTGTTTTTT. Translating it yields CASGLEGTGELFF.

V is TRBV10-3 and J is TRBJ2-1; 10 bases map to TRBD2. Germline V CDR1 and CDR2: ENHRY, SYGVKD. After removal of 0 bases from V and 5 bases from J, the junction contained 4 bases not matched to a gene. The CDR3 is made up of 16 amino acids. CDR3 DNA: TGTGCCATCAGTGAGTCGACTAGCGGGCGGGACAATGAGCAGTTCTTC. Translation gives CAISESTSGRDNEQFF.